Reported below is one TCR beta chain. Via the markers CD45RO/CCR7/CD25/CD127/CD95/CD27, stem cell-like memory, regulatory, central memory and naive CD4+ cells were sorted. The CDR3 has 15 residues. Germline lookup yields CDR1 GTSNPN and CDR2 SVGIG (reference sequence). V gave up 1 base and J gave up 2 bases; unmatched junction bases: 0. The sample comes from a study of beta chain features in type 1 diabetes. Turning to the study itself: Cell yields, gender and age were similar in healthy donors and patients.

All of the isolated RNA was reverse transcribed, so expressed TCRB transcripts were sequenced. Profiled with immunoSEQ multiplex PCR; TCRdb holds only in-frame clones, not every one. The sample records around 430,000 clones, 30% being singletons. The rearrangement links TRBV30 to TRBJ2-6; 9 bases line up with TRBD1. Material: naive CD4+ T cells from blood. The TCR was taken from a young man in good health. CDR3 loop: CAWSDRGPGANVLTF. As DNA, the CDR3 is TGTGCCTGGAGTGACAGGGGGCCTGGGGCCAACGTCCTGACTTTC.